This paragraph covers one T cell receptor (beta chain) sequence. Its specificity is not known. The CDR3 covers 12 residues. CDR1 MNHNS and CDR2 SASEGT come from the germline V gene. V was cut by 5 bases and J by 7 bases, with 11 bases left in between. The sample comes from a study of vaccination and CD4 T cells after COVID-19. Study-level findings and limits: The appearance of a median about 88% of reactive clones in convalescent patients occurred only post-vaccination.

The treatment denotes: roughly 11-day PBMC culture with coronavirus spike peptide pools or control peptides (ViraFEST assay). Before TCRs were sequenced, ViraFEST expanded antigen-specific T cells with peptide pools. Cultured CD4+ T-cell DNA underwent Oncomine TCR Beta short-read sequencing. DNA came from CD4+ T cells after culture. MiXCR was run by TCRdb on the PCR reads, yielding one entry per CDR3 protein. The table has some 5,000 distinct CDR3 sequences, roughly 50% seen once; the top ten hold 36%. The TCR originated in a human donor who had recovered from COVID-19. The chain uses TRBV6-1 and TRBJ1-1; tentative D call: TRBD1 (5 bases). The sequenced sample was CD4+ T cells from blood, cultured in vitro. CDR3 amino acids: CASSKGSLEAFF. As DNA, the CDR3 is TGTGCCAGCAGTAAGGGGTCCCTTGAAGCTTTCTTT.